The source of this T cell receptor beta chain is a study of cytomegalovirus exposure and HLA in healthy donors (dated by TCRdb to 2016 to 2017). Describing the broader study: According to an earlier analysis of a few hundred of the donors, some 170 million T cells yielded roughly 110 million unique TCR beta sequences and around 300 Gb of sequence data. An early release that covered about 600 HLA-typed donors contained 300 to 350 gigabases of sequencing data and about 93 million unique TCR sequences. Of the 300 to 450 genotyped donors, approximately 83% fell in the genetic ancestry cluster associated with self-reported Caucasian donors. The study aimed to test whether signatures of past pathogen exposure could be identified by cataloging public T cell receptors. The study used immunosequencing to profile the T cell repertoires of 666 subjects and linked those repertoires to cytomegalovirus serostatus. Besides the first cohort of approximately 670 subjects, a separate validation cohort made up of 95 to 150 different subjects was used. To predict cytomegalovirus infection status, the study combined high-throughput TCR immunosequencing, statistical association of individual TCRs with disease status, and machine learning. A later analysis re-examined previously published TCR beta repertoires from about 670 donors and added high-resolution HLA genotyping to investigate patterns of TCR occurrence. In the later analysis, no new phenotypic data were used to find candidate immune exposures; instead, reliance was placed on TCR beta sequences and their occurrence across donors. An earlier analysis of around 580 of the donors used high-throughput TCR beta sequencing to judge whether each TCR beta V gene segment behaved as functional or pseudogenic. Donor age, sex, ethnicity and CMV serostatus were compiled together with the repertoire data. A later genetic analysis used genome-wide SNP genotypes for about 55% of the 666 donors, treating that subset as a discovery cohort. All discovery cohort repertoires had been generated on a single sequencing platform. Class I and class II HLA loci were covered by the typing at four-digit resolution. Typing coverage differed by locus: A, B, C, DRB1 and DQB1 were typed in roughly 620-630 donors, DQA1 in 522, DPA1 in some 610, and DPB1 in just under 490. Several DR-DQ haplotypes were treated as single units for association and clustering because of strong linkage in the cohort. Across some 400 genotyped donors of the cohort, an average of about 240,000 unique TCR beta nucleotide sequences per donor were sequenced, and roughly 18% of those sequences were non-productive. The research as a whole found: The authors suggested that the approach could potentially be extended to other disease states and immunological phenotypes. A few of the identified cytomegalovirus-associated TCR beta chains were confirmed in vitro to be specific for cytomegalovirus antigens. When HLA alleles, especially DR and DQ, strongly co-occurred, TCR associations were difficult to assign to individual alleles. In a later analysis, several top co-occurrence clusters were reported to appear linked to parvovirus B19, influenza, CMV and Epstein-Barr virus. The study listed 150 to 200 TCR beta chains as associated with cytomegalovirus. Correlated functional status among segregating V segments might reflect linkage disequilibrium, but an unknown experimental factor could not be ruled out. Presence/absence analyses assumed roughly uniform sequencing depth across donors, an assumption that may not hold. A later analysis found that most CMV-associated TCR beta chains appeared HLA-restricted, with HLA associations seemingly driven largely by CMV exposure. This cohort had only TCR beta chains sequenced, and the lack of alpha or paired-chain data limited which features could be detected. A later genetic analysis reported fewer N-insertions in productive TCRs among donors in an Asian-associated ancestry cluster than the roughly 700-donor mean. A later analysis found that TCR association rates varied across HLA loci, with DRB1 alleles showing the most associated TCRs and HLA-C alleles the fewest. The classifier was reported to diagnose cytomegalovirus status with high specificity and sensitivity in both the original and validation cohorts. In a later analysis, HLA-associated TCR beta chains showed more clonal expansion and lower generation probabilities than non-associated chains that were equally common. Some IMGT-functional V segments, including TRBV6-2 and TRBV6-3, could not be told apart with the 87-base-pair reads, so those segments were excluded. A further reported finding was that TCR beta sequences accurately predicted the HLA-A and HLA-B alleles for most subjects in the first cohort. V-gene and J-gene trimming of TCR beta chains was associated with a missense DCLRE1C variant in a later genetic analysis, and the association was replicated in an independent cohort. Specific HLA alleles were associated with 15,000 to 20,000 TCR beta sequences at a false discovery rate of 0.05 in a later analysis. Because some donors lacked HLA typing at each locus, the association tests relied only on the typed subset. The earlier analysis of nearly 600 of the donors excluded 15 to 20 rarely observed V segments, including chromosome 9 orphons, because counts were too low. Most TCR sequences were observed very rarely across donors, whereas some public TCRs were present in many individuals. A group of highly shared sequence variants was considered likely to be a technical artifact of the sequencing pipeline. An earlier analysis of approximately 540 of the donors showed that most TCR beta V segments appeared in productive rearrangements either about 87% or about 30% of the time, which broadly matched IMGT annotations. CMV serostatus was the only immune exposure information available for the cohort.

The receptor library was made with the immunoSEQ multiplex PCR assay. For the multiplex PCR, a mixture combining 60 forward primers for TCR Vbeta segments and 13 reverse primers for TCR Jbeta segments was used. The CDR3 region of rearranged TCR beta genes was amplified from genomic DNA by a multiplex PCR assay. The Illumina HiSeq System was used to sequence the amplified TCR beta libraries as 87-base-pair reads. Per the source publication's procedure: In a later analysis, 70 million to 95 million unique TCR beta chains were counted across the roughly 610 repertoires, and roughly 11 million of these chains were shared by at least two donors. A nearest-neighbor algorithm error-corrected the raw reads and collapsed the reads into unique sequences, merging closely related sequences to remove PCR and sequencing errors. Alignment of CDR3 sequences to IMGT reference sequences was used to assign V, D and J gene segments. Each retained sequence needed at least a six-nucleotide match to both a V gene segment and a J gene segment. A rearrangement was called productive if the CDR3 had no stop codons and remained in frame with V and J, and every other rearrangement was called non-productive. CDR3 was defined according to IMGT convention as the region running from the second conserved V-encoded cysteine to the conserved J-encoded phenylalanine. The earlier analysis of a few hundred of the donors excluded sequences that lacked an unambiguous match to a single V gene segment. An earlier analysis of fewer than 750 of the donors called V segments functional above 56.7% productive rearrangements and segregating when the between-donor standard deviation exceeded 5%. A statistical classification framework was developed to diagnose cytomegalovirus status using the catalog of TCR beta chain sequences. In a later analysis, TCR nucleotide sequences were compared against IMGT/GENE-DB human TR gene sequences so that V and J genes could be assigned. A later analysis assigned CDR3 sequences and most-parsimonious VDJ recombination scenarios with the TCRdist pipeline. In a later analysis, each TCR beta chain was defined by its CDR3 amino acid sequence together with its V-gene family, and reads without a unique V-gene family were excluded. A later analysis removed 500 to 600 highly shared, low-generation-probability nucleotide sequences to deal with suspected cross-contamination and a sequencing artifact. In a later analysis, a clonal expansion index for each public chain was calculated from normalized within-repertoire ranks of inferred template counts. Generation probabilities in a later analysis came from a VDJ recombination model fitted to out-of-frame rearrangements, and those results were checked against IGoR. Hypergeometric tests were used in a later analysis to score TCR-TCR, TCR-HLA and TCR-CMV co-occurrence, with a repertoire-size bias correction applied to the TCR pairs. In a later analysis, false discovery rates were estimated by permuting HLA or CMV assignments 20 times. In a later analysis, co-occurring TCRs were grouped with DBSCAN, and TCRdist sequence similarity was added when clustering was performed within HLA-allele-positive subsets. For co-occurrence clustering, repertoires with fewer than 30,000 or more than 120,000 public chains were excluded, along with several repertoires with anomalous nucleotide sharing. Entries here come from immuneACCESS through TCRdb and include only in-frame sequences with V and J called. Some clones fail to appear in such tables; in the studies checked, an unresolved V gene covers under half of the shortfall, and the cause of the remainder is unknown. From that table come the V and J calls and clone size; the DNA was used to work out D and trimming. The table for this sample lists 150,000 or so clones; 82% of them were counted only once. Approximately 1.6% of the sample lies in the top ten.

On this clone: What this receptor recognizes is not known. Within one base of it there is no much larger clone, and no base qualities were kept.

From a lookup of the germline V gene, CDR1 and CDR2 are MGHRA and YSYEKL. The CDR3 holds 16 amino acids from the cysteine to the phenylalanine. The DNA shown is the 48-base CDR3, in frame from base 1. The V end gives up 3 bases and the J end 3 bases, leaving 6 bases in the junction not matched to a gene. In total, 500 to 700 healthy bone marrow donors made up the cohort. At the time of sampling, all cohort members were nominally healthy, though unrecorded immune exposures were likely present. The donor tested CMV seronegative, placing the donor among the 352 seronegative members of the cohort. Every donor gave a peripheral blood sample, and the peripheral blood mononuclear cells from that sample were used for TCR beta sequencing. The Qiagen DNeasy Blood Extraction Kit was used to extract genomic DNA from the blood cell samples.

The rearrangement combines TRBV4-1 with TRBJ2-7, with 12 junctional bases fitting TRBD1. The receptor was derived from a male donor in good health and CMV-seronegative. The specimen was PBMCs. This receptor has the CDR3 CASSQPGTGGNYEQYF. The sequenced DNA is TGCGCCAGCAGCCAGCCAGGGACAGGGGGCAACTACGAGCAGTACTTC.